The rows below give T cell receptor beta chains drawn from one sample of a study of T cell responses to AZD1222 COVID-19 vaccine. Here immunoSEQ multiplex PCR was the method, and the copy in TCRdb shows in-frame clones only, minus some. The sample lists fewer than 50,000 clones; over 60% were seen once. The input for sequencing was peripheral blood, taken on day 0 of AZD1222 vaccination. The source of these receptors is an adult in good health. Each CDR3 is given with its conserved first and last residue. The order of the fields is D gene, V gene, J gene, CDR3 DNA, CDR3 protein. D genes are given only for firm matches.

D: TRBD2
V: TRBV11-1
J: TRBJ2-5
DNA: TGTGCCAGCAGCATACCGGGGGGGGAAGAGACCCAGTACTTC
CDR3: CASSIPGGEETQYF

D: TRBD1
V: TRBV6-1
J: TRBJ2-7
DNA: TGTGCCAGCAGTAACTCAGGGGGCTCGTCCGAGCAGTACTTC
CDR3: CASSNSGGSSEQYF

D: TRBD1
V: TRBV3-1/TRBV3-2
J: TRBJ1-2
DNA: TGTGCCAGCAGCCAGGGAGACAGGGGCAATGGCTACACCTTC
CDR3: CASSQGDRGNGYTF

D: .
V: TRBV10-2
J: TRBJ2-3
DNA: TGCGCCAGCAGTGGGGCTAGCTCCACAGATACGCAGTATTTT
CDR3: CASSGASSTDTQYF

D: .
V: TRBV3-1/TRBV3-2
J: TRBJ2-2
DNA: TGTGCCAGCAGCCAGGCGGGGATCAGTACCGGGGAGCTGTTTTTT
CDR3: CASSQAGISTGELFF

D: .
V: TRBV24-1
J: TRBJ2-1
DNA: TGTGCCACCAGTGTCCCTGGGGCCCGAGCCTACAATGAGCAGTTCTTC
CDR3: CATSVPGARAYNEQFF

D: .
V: TRBV7-2
J: TRBJ2-1
DNA: TGTGCCAGCAGCTCGGACTTCGGCAATGAGCAGTTCTTC
CDR3: CASSSDFGNEQFF

D: .
V: TRBV11-1
J: TRBJ1-1
DNA: TGTGCCAGCAGCTTCATGGGGAACACTGAAGCTTTCTTT
CDR3: CASSFMGNTEAFF

D: .
V: TRBV6-5
J: TRBJ1-5
DNA: TGTGCCATCCAACGGGCGCAGGGATACAATCAGCCCCAGCATTTT
CDR3: CAIQRAQGYNQPQHF

D: TRBD2
V: TRBV7-3
J: TRBJ2-2
DNA: TGTGCCAGCAGACCCCGGACTAGCCCGAACACCGGGGAGCTGTTTTTT
CDR3: CASRPRTSPNTGELFF

D: .
V: TRBV27
J: TRBJ1-1
DNA: TGTGCCAGCGGCAGGGTCTCGGGAATGAACACTGAAGCTTTCTTT
CDR3: CASGRVSGMNTEAFF